This entry concerns a single TCR beta chain. Its antigen remains unidentified. Sequencing was designed to attain a depth spanning 1 in 200,000 to 1 in 1 million T cells. The method was immunoSEQ multiplex PCR; TCRdb's version includes in-frame clones alone and lacks a portion of them. The table includes some 290,000 clones, about 77% detected once. This specimen comes from a study of cytotoxic CD8 clonotypes in ibrutinib-treated CLL. Study results and caveats: Public clonotypes were rare and shrank or held steady on treatment. Samples were collected at differing times from sustained-remission and progressing patients.

CDR1 is GTSNPN, CDR2 SVGIG, per germline (reference sequence). The CDR3 loop spans 14 amino acids. J gave up 1 base and V 4 bases, and 6 bases lay outside the gene matches. This TCR was sampled from a human donor with chronic lymphocytic leukemia. The sample here was PBMCs, taken before ibrutinib treatment. The rearrangement links TRBV30 to TRBJ2-7; 8 nucleotides line up with TRBD1. The CDR3 nucleotides are TGTGCCTGGACCCTCGGACAGGGATCCTACGAGCAGTACTTC. It codes for CAWTLGQGSYEQYF.